This TCR beta chain appears in the sequencing data of a study of neoadjuvant anti-PD-1 for oral cavity cancer. Whole-study context: Around day 43, patients without progression received a fourth nivolumab dose before surgery.

Some clones are missing from TCRdb's copy, which holds only in-frame ones; the method was immunoSEQ multiplex PCR. This table has fewer than 20,000 clones, about three fifths appearing once. These oral cavity squamous cell carcinomas were HPV-negative and locally advanced. Study-level results: With a few patients per group, TCR findings need larger cohorts.

The CDR3 sequence is 14 residues long. Germline V gene sequence: CDR1 GTSNPN, CDR2 SVGIG (reference sequence). Trimming removed 1 base from V and 4 bases from J; junction bases left unmatched: 6. For this clone: Its target is unknown.

Sample: PBMCs, taken before nivolumab (anti-PD-1) treatment. The chain uses TRBV30 and TRBJ2-7; 8 bases are shared with TRBD1. The sequence came from a person between 40 and 80 years old with oral cavity squamous cell carcinoma. CDR3 coding DNA: TGTGCCTGGAGTGGCGGGACAGGTTATTACGAGCAGTACTTC. Protein sequence: CAWSGGTGYYEQYF.